This T cell receptor beta chain was documented in a study of blood T cell repertoires in COVID-19. Looking at the study overall: Samples taken during acute and convalescent COVID-19 were collected in the United States, Italy and Spain. Sample material is recorded as cDNA or gDNA derived from T cells, B-cell-depleted T cells, or PBMCs.

Generated by immunoSEQ multiplex PCR, the TCRdb table keeps only in-frame clones and is missing some. The table has nearly 7,000 clones, around 90% seen once. V lost 5 bases to trimming and J lost 10 bases, with 9 bases between them. This CDR3 comprises 11 residues. CDR1 is SGHVS and CDR2 is FQNEAQ in the germline V gene. The source material was peripheral blood. The V call is TRBV7-8, the J call TRBJ2-1; D ambiguous. This sequence originates from a human donor in a cohort sampled during active COVID-19. The CDR3: CASSPSLEQFF. The CDR3 nucleotides are TGTGCCAGCAGCCCCAGTTTAGAGCAGTTCTTC.